The 18 T cell receptor beta chains reported below all come from one sample, sequenced in a study of monozygotic twins with inflammatory bowel disease. Reanalyzing the 5' RACE reads, TCRdb keeps one entry per CDR3 protein, without DNA. Reported are approximately 160,000 distinct CDR3 sequences; the ten largest clones contain roughly 7%. Sequencing was carried out using blood. Receptor source: a human donor with ulcerative colitis or Crohn's disease, or a healthy co-twin of an affected twin (not recorded which).

The chain couples TRBV18 to TRBJ2-2. Germline values: CDR1 KGHSH, CDR2 LQKENI. The CDR3 has 11 amino acids. The CDR3 loop reads CASSPPGEPFF.

The chain carries TRBV10-3 and TRBJ1-1; TCRdb outputs TRBD1, but without DNA this stays unchecked. The CDR3 is 14 residues long. Germline V gene sequence: CDR1 ENHRY, CDR2 SYGVKD. The CDR3 protein is CAISDGRVVTEAFF.

J is TRBJ1-5 and V is TRBV29-1; the D call from TCRdb, TRBD1, cannot be confirmed without DNA. CDR3 length: 14 amino acids. Germline V CDR1 and CDR2: SQVTM, ANQGSEA. The CDR3: CSVETGGNDQPQHF.

This chain links TRBV19 with TRBJ1-5; TCRdb outputs TRBD1, but without DNA this stays unchecked. The length of the CDR3 is 15 residues. CDR1 LNHDA and CDR2 SQIVND come from the germline V gene (reference sequence). The CDR3 here is CASSMPGQGLQPQHF.

The chain links TRBV12-3 or TRBV12-4 to TRBJ1-4; the TRBD1 assignment by TCRdb is unverifiable without DNA. CDR3 length: 15 amino acids. CDR3 protein: CASSLAPGQGVPLFF.

V is TRBV20-1 and J is TRBJ2-3; the TCRdb call, TRBD2, lacks DNA for checking. The CDR3 length is 18 residues. Germline V gene lookup returns CDR1 DFQATT and CDR2 SNEGSKA (reference sequence). The CDR3: CSASPGLAGPGGTDTQYF.

V is TRBV5-1 and J is TRBJ1-1. Germline CDR1 is SGHRS and CDR2 is YFSETQ. This CDR3 has 14 amino acids. This CDR3 reads CASSSRTSNTEAFF.

The rearrangement joins TRBV7-2 to TRBJ1-6; TCRdb outputs TRBD1, but without DNA this stays unchecked. Germline-derived CDR1 and CDR2 are SGHTA and FQGNSA. This CDR3 has 14 residues. This CDR3 reads CASSLVQGNSPLHF. Combining the CDR3 with reference TRBV7-2 and TRBJ1-6 gives the whole variable domain GAGVSQSPSNKVTEKGKDVELRCDPISGHTALYWYRQSLGQGLEFLIYFQGNSAPDKSGLPSDRFSAERTGGSVSTLTIQRTQQEDSAVYLCASSLVQGNSPLHFGNGTRLTVT.

V and J are TRBV6-1 and TRBJ2-3; without DNA, the TCRdb call of TRBD1 cannot be checked. Per the germline V gene, CDR1 is MNHNS and CDR2 is SASEGT. This CDR3 spans 14 amino acids. The CDR3 reads CASSRLSGADTQYF.

The V call is TRBV7-8, the J call TRBJ2-3. Germline-derived CDR1 and CDR2 are SGHVS and FQNEAQ. This CDR3 has 13 residues. The CDR3 reads CASSHRSADTQYF.

The chain uses TRBV19 and TRBJ2-1; the TCRdb call, TRBD2, lacks DNA for checking. CDR1 is LNHDA and CDR2 is SQIVND in the germline V gene (reference sequence). This CDR3 has 15 amino acids. This CDR3 is CASTTSGPSYNEQFF.

The chain links TRBV5-4 to TRBJ2-2; the D gene TCRdb calls, TRBD2, cannot be checked with no DNA. Germline V gene data show CDR1 as SGHNT and CDR2 as YYREEE (reference sequence). The CDR3 totals 16 residues. CDR3 in amino acids: CASSIGLAEPTGELFF.

V is TRBV20-1 and J is TRBJ1-4; there is no DNA to check the TCRdb D call of TRBD1. CDR3 length equals 20 residues. Germline-derived CDR1 and CDR2 are DFQATT and SNEGSKA (reference sequence). The CDR3 loop reads CSARVPRGTGDRGTNEKLFF.

The CDR3 protein is CASSMRSGDGYTF. The gene calls are TRBV5-1 and TRBJ1-2; TCRdb gives TRBD1 as the D gene, but with no DNA this cannot be confirmed. This CDR3 comprises 13 residues. The germline V gene encodes CDR1 SGHRS and CDR2 YFSETQ.

The chain joins TRBV12-3 or TRBV12-4 to TRBJ2-5. The length of the CDR3 is 13 residues. CDR3 region: CASSLYEQETQYF.

The chain joins TRBV12-3 or TRBV12-4 to TRBJ2-1; TCRdb lists TRBD1, though no DNA is available to test this call. The CDR3 runs 15 residues. This CDR3 reads CASSPSRGSENEQFF.

The J gene is TRBJ2-3, the V gene TRBV7-8; TCRdb returns TRBD1, unconfirmable since there is no DNA. Germline CDR1 and CDR2: SGHVS and FQNEAQ. This CDR3 has 16 amino acids. CDR3: CASSPWPGHSTDTQYF.

The V call is TRBV18, the J call TRBJ1-4. The CDR3 loop spans 14 amino acids. Germline values: CDR1 KGHSH, CDR2 LQKENI. CDR3 loop: CASSPGRSTEKLFF.